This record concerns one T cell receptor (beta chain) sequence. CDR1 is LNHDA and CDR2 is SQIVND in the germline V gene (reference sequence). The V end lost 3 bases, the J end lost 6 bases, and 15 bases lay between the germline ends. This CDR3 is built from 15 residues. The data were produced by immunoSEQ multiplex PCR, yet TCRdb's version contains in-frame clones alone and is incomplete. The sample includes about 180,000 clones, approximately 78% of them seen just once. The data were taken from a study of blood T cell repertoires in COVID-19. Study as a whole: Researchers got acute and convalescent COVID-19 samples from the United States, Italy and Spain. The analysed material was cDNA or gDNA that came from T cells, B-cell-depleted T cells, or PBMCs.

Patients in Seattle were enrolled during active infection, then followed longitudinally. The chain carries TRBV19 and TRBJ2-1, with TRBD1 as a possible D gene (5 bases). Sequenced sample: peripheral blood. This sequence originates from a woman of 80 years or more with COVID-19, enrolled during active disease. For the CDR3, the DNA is TGTGCCAGTAGTATTAACCAGGGTAGGCGCAATGAGCAGTTCTTC. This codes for CASSINQGRRNEQFF. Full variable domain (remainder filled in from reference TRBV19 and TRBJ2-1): DGGITQSPKYLFRKEGQNVTLSCEQNLNHDAMYWYRQDPGQGLRLIYYSQIVNDFQKGDIAEGYSVSREKKESFPLTVTSAQKNPTAFYLCASSINQGRRNEQFFGPGTRLTVL.